This passage covers 15 T cell receptor beta chains from one sample sequenced in a study of blood T cell repertoires in COVID-19. Some clones are missing from TCRdb's copy, which holds only in-frame ones; the method was immunoSEQ multiplex PCR. The sample contains over 120,000 clones, about 86% of which appear only once. The source material was peripheral blood. The receptors come from a woman aged 60-75 years with acute or convalescent COVID-19.

Only one count was recorded for this clone. This chain links TRBV7-9 with TRBJ1-1, with TRBD1 matching over 7 bases. The CDR3 sequence is 14 residues long. CDR1 and CDR2 from the germline V gene are SEHNR and FQNEAQ (reference sequence). V was clipped by 6 bases and J by 1 base; unmatched bases: 5. DNA of the CDR3: TGTGCCAGCAGAATACGACAGGGGAACACTGAAGCTTTCTTT. It codes for CASRIRQGNTEAFF.

The chain links TRBV3-1 (or the pseudogene TRBV3-2) to TRBJ1-2, with 7 bases fitting TRBD1. The CDR3 loop spans 14 amino acids. The V gene end was trimmed by 5 bases and the J gene end by 8 bases; junction bases not matched to a gene: 11. Germline CDR1 is LGHDT and CDR2 is YNNKEL (reference sequence). As DNA, the CDR3 is TGTGCCAGCAGCTTGGGACAGACCTCTGGAGGCTACACCTTC. The encoded protein is CASSLGQTSGGYTF.

The chain uses TRBV29-1 and TRBJ2-1; 8 bases align to TRBD2. V was clipped by 4 bases and J by 1 base; unmatched bases: 6. This CDR3 is 15 amino acids long. The germline V gene has CDR1 SQVTM and CDR2 ANQGSEA. In nucleotides, the CDR3 is TGCAGCGTTGGGGCGGGAGGTATTTCCTACAATGAGCAGTTCTTC. The encoded protein is CSVGAGGISYNEQFF.

This clone was observed a handful of times. The chain uses TRBV10-1 and TRBJ2-7; 9 nucleotides align to TRBD2. J was trimmed by 0 bases and V by 6 bases; bases with no gene match: 9. The CDR3 spans 16 residues. CDR1 is WNHNN, CDR2 SYGVQD, per germline (reference sequence). CDR3 loop: CASSQGGTSSSYEQYF. The CDR3 bases are TGCGCCAGCAGCCAAGGTGGGACTAGCAGCTCCTACGAGCAGTACTTC.

This sequence joins TRBV6-5 and TRBJ2-7; TRBD1 matches at 8 bases. The CDR3 extends over 15 amino acids. The germline gives CDR1 MNHEY, CDR2 SVGAGI. The junction had 5 bases not matched to a gene; V was cut back by 0 bases and J by 4 bases. The CDR3 spells CASSYSDRGGYEQYF. CDR3 nucleotides: TGTGCCAGCAGTTACTCAGACAGGGGTGGATACGAGCAGTACTTC.

J is TRBJ2-5 and V is TRBV6-6; 9 positions match TRBD1. V dropped 6 bases and J dropped 1; count of bases not matched to a gene: 9. The CDR3 is 16 residues long. Germline CDR1 is MNHNY and CDR2 is SVGAGI (reference sequence). The CDR3 bases are TGTGCCAGCAGGGGACAGGGAGGAGCGGCCCAAGAGACCCAGTACTTC. It yields the protein CASRGQGGAAQETQYF.

The CDR3: CASSDGGANQPQHF. CDR3 bases: TGTGCCAGCAGTGACGGGGGGGCGAATCAGCCCCAGCATTTT. The chain uses TRBV2 and TRBJ1-5; tentatively, D is TRBD1 (6 bases). V shed 3 bases and J shed 4 bases, with 10 bases lying between them. Germline V CDR1 and CDR2: SNHLY, FYNNEI. The CDR3 covers 14 residues.

In its sample, this clone was seen many times. The chain links TRBV27 to TRBJ2-1; tentatively, D is TRBD1 (5 bases). CDR3 length: 14 amino acids. Between the trimmed V and J ends, which lost 2 bases and 3 bases, there was a span of 8 bases. The germline V gene has CDR1 MNHEY and CDR2 SMNVEV (reference sequence). CDR3: CASSLRGFYNEQFF. In nucleotides, the CDR3 is TGTGCCAGCAGTTTAAGGGGTTTCTACAATGAGCAGTTCTTC.

The genes are TRBV28 and TRBJ1-5, with TRBD1 identical over 8 bases. Trimming cost V 5 bases and J 1 base; bases outside gene matches: 7. The length of the CDR3 is 16 residues. Looked up from germline, CDR1 is MDHEN and CDR2 is SYDVKM. The CDR3, as DNA: TGTGCCAGCAGTCCAAGACAGGGGAGAAGCAATCAGCCCCAGCATTTT. Residues: CASSPRQGRSNQPQHF.

V gene TRBV6-6 combines with J gene TRBJ1-6; TRBD1 agrees at 8 bases. The CDR3 spans 14 residues. CDR1 is MNHNY, CDR2 SVGAGI, per germline (reference sequence). Here the CDR3 reads CAARGRLLDSPLHF. In DNA, the CDR3 is TGTGCGGCCAGGGGGCGCCTTTTGGATTCACCCCTCCACTTT.

This chain uses TRBV6-5 with TRBJ1-6; D call uncertain. V lost 8 bases to trimming and J lost 3 bases, with 8 bases between them. Germline V CDR1 and CDR2: MNHEY, SVGAGI. CDR3 length: 13 amino acids. The CDR3 nucleotides read TGTGCCAGCGGGCGCAGCTATAATTCACCCCTCCACTTT. Protein sequence: CASGRSYNSPLHF.

The genes are TRBV2 and TRBJ2-2; D remains ambiguous. CDR1 SNHLY and CDR2 FYNNEI come from the germline V gene. V was trimmed by 2 bases and J by 0 bases, leaving 7 bases between them. The CDR3 loop spans 15 amino acids. The CDR3 spells CASSENPANTGELFF. CDR3 bases: TGTGCCAGCAGTGAAAATCCAGCGAACACCGGGGAGCTGTTTTTT.

The chain links TRBV6-5 to TRBJ2-7; D might be TRBD1 (6 bases). This CDR3 is built from 14 residues. Germline CDR1 reads MNHEY; CDR2 reads SVGAGI. Deletions cut 7 bases from V and 4 bases from J, with 17 bases between. This CDR3 is CASKIGTLKYEQYF. The CDR3, as DNA: TGTGCCAGCAAAATCGGGACACTTAAATACGAGCAGTACTTC.

The genes are TRBV28 and TRBJ1-5; TRBD1 matches 8 bases. Germline assignment: CDR1 MDHEN and CDR2 SYDVKM. With 2 bases clipped from V and 5 bases from J, the junction kept 5 bases outside the gene matches. The CDR3 covers 15 residues. The CDR3: CASSLVLTGDQPQHF. For the CDR3, the DNA is TGTGCCAGCAGTTTAGTGTTGACAGGGGATCAGCCCCAGCATTTT.

The genes are TRBV19 and TRBJ2-4, with TRBD2 matching 12 bases. This CDR3 contains 17 residues. The germline V gene encodes CDR1 LNHDA and CDR2 SQIVND (reference sequence). Trimming cost V 0 bases and J 11 bases; bases outside gene matches: 11. CDR3 nucleotides: TGTGCCAGTAGTATAGACCTCGGGACTAGCGGGTTGAGGGTTCAGTACTTC. Protein: CASSIDLGTSGLRVQYF.